The source of this T cell receptor beta chain is a study of blood T cell repertoires in COVID-19. The overall study: Collection of acute and convalescent COVID-19 samples took place in the United States, Italy and Spain.

The CDR3 is made up of 17 amino acids. CDR1 and CDR2 (germline): LGHNA, YNFKEQ. Deletions cut 0 bases from V and 6 bases from J, with 15 bases between. Authors' data handling: Amplification from reference gene primers served as the basis for estimated nucleated cell counts. Assay used: immunoSEQ multiplex PCR; TCRdb lists only in-frame clones, some missing. The DNA was the basis for D and trimming; V, J and clone size are from that table. This table has 180,000 or so clones, approximately 91% appearing once. The rearrangement links TRBV4-2 to TRBJ1-6; D is uncertain. Sequenced sample: peripheral blood. This receptor was taken from a man aged 35-49 years with acute or convalescent COVID-19. In nucleotides, the CDR3 is TGTGCCAGCAGCCAAGAGGCCGATGGCCTTTCTAATTCACCCCTCCACTTT. Its translation is CASSQEADGLSNSPLHF.